These 10 T cell receptor beta chains were sequenced from one sample in a study of T-cell reconstitution after alpha-beta-depleted transplantation in children. The library targeted TCRbeta and was prepared with unique molecular identifiers. TCRdb independently ran MiXCR on the PCR reads; one entry per CDR3 protein. The sample shows approximately 980,000 distinct CDR3 sequences, 25% to 30% of them seen only once. The source was PBMCs, mostly from graft donor cells, collected 360 days after TCRalphabeta/CD19-depleted stem cell transplant. These receptors were obtained from a boy under two years old who had a stem cell transplant for SCID, so the T cells may come from the graft donor.

A few counts support this clonotype. The chain uses TRBV4-2 and TRBJ2-3; TRBD2 matches at 10 bases. With 2 bases clipped from V and 4 bases from J, the junction kept 9 bases outside the gene matches. The CDR3 runs 17 residues. The germline CDR1 and CDR2 sequences are LGHNA and YNFKEQ. This chain's CDR3 is CASSQLQRGGRPDTQYF. DNA for the CDR3: TGTGCCAGCAGCCAATTACAGCGGGGGGGTCGGCCAGATACGCAGTATTTT.

Concerning this clonotype itself: Sequence at one end of the junction differs from germline and may be a read error. The gene calls are TRBV29-1 and TRBJ1-1, with D possibly TRBD1 on 5 matching bases. Germline values: CDR1 SQVTM, CDR2 ANQGSEA. This CDR3 comprises 13 residues. This CDR3 reads CSLEKGANTEAFF. The CDR3 coding sequence is TGCAGCCTTGAAAAAGGGGCAAACACTGAAGCTTTCTTT.

V is TRBV12-3 or TRBV12-4 and J is TRBJ2-1, with a possible D match to TRBD1 (6 bases). The CDR3 is 14 amino acids. Trimming took off 6 bases at V and 2 bases at J, with 11 bases between the two ends. In DNA form, the CDR3 reads TGTGCCAGCAGCAAGACAGGACCCTACAATGAGCAGTTCTTC. It specifies CASSKTGPYNEQFF.

This clonotype turned up a few times. V and J are TRBV20-1 and TRBJ2-7, with 7 bases fitting TRBD1. Trimming removed 0 bases from V and 7 bases from J; junction bases left unmatched: 12. This CDR3 spans 15 amino acids. Germline V gene sequence: CDR1 DFQATT, CDR2 SNEGSKA (reference sequence). The CDR3 sequence: CSARDPGQLPGEQYF. The CDR3 region has the DNA TGCAGTGCTAGAGATCCGGGACAGCTTCCGGGGGAGCAGTACTTC.

The genes are TRBV7-9 and TRBJ1-1, with D perhaps matching TRBD1 (5 bases). The germline CDR1 and CDR2 sequences are SEHNR and FQNEAQ (reference sequence). V gave up 2 bases and J gave up 2 bases, with 12 bases separating them. The CDR3 runs to 15 residues. The DNA for the CDR3 is TGTGCCAGCAGCTTACTGGACATCCTTAACACTGAAGCTTTCTTT. Translation gives CASSLLDILNTEAFF.

This clonotype has only a few counts. The chain joins TRBV5-5 to TRBJ1-5; a possible D gene is TRBD1 (6 bases). The germline CDR1 and CDR2 sequences are SGHKS and YYEKEE (reference sequence). The CDR3 consists of 16 residues. With 0 bases removed from V and 3 bases from J, the gap between germline ends came to 13 bases. The chain's CDR3 is CASSLAPGEVNQPQHF. The CDR3 DNA sequence: TGTGCCAGCAGCTTGGCTCCAGGGGAAGTCAATCAGCCCCAGCATTTT.

The sample holds many counts of this clonotype. The chain carries TRBV7-9 and TRBJ1-2, with 7 positions matching TRBD1. This CDR3 spans 13 amino acids. Germline trimming cut 5 bases from V and 3 bases from J; bases unmatched to any gene: 3. Germline V gene sequence: CDR1 SEHNR, CDR2 FQNEAQ (reference sequence). CDR3 DNA: TGTGCCAGCAGCCTGGGACAGCACTATGGCTACACCTTC. It is translated as CASSLGQHYGYTF.

This clonotype was detected a few times. The chain has TRBV6-2 or TRBV6-3 and TRBJ2-7; D is perhaps TRBD1 (6 bases). Germline values: CDR1 MNHEY, CDR2 SVGEGT. This CDR3 contains 15 residues. Trimming removed 2 bases from V and 2 bases from J, with 13 bases in between. The CDR3 nucleotides are TGTGCCAGCAGTTACCGGGCAGGGGAACCCTACGAGCAGTACTTC. Translated: CASSYRAGEPYEQYF.

The chain employs TRBV5-1 and TRBJ2-1; 10 bases map to TRBD2. Germline V gives CDR1 SGHRS, CDR2 YFSETQ. The CDR3 is 19 amino acids. V was clipped by 0 bases and J by 3 bases; unmatched bases: 12. CDR3 amino acids: CASSLGGPLLAGIYNEQFF. The CDR3 nucleotides are TGCGCCAGCAGCTTGGGGGGGCCCCTACTAGCGGGGATCTACAATGAGCAGTTCTTC.

The rearrangement joins TRBV28 to TRBJ2-1; D unclear. Trimming pared 6 bases from V and 5 bases from J, leaving 11 bases between. The germline V gene encodes CDR1 MDHEN and CDR2 SYDVKM. This CDR3 comprises 13 residues. DNA for the CDR3: TGTGCCAGCAGAGGCGCCTCTCACAATGAGCAGTTCTTC. Its protein product is CASRGASHNEQFF.